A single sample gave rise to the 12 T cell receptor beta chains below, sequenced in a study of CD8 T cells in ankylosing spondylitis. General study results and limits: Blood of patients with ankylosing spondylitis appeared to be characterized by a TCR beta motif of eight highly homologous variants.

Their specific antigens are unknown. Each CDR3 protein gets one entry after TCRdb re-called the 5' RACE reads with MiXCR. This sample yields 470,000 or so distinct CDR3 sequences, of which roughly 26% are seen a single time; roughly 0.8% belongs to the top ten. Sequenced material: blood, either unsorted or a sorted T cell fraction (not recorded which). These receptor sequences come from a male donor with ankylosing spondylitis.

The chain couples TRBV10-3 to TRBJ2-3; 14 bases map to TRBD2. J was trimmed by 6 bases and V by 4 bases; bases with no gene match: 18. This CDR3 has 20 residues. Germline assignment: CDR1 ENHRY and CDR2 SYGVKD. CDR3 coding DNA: TGTGCCATCAGTGCCCGGCGGGGACTAGCGGGAGTGGGAGGTTCGGATACGCAGTATTTT. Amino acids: CAISARRGLAGVGGSDTQYF.

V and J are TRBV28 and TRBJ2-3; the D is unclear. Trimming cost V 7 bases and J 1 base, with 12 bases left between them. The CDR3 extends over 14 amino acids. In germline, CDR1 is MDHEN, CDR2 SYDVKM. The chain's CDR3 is CASKLPFGTDTQYF. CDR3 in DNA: TGTGCCAGCAAGCTCCCTTTCGGCACAGATACGCAGTATTTT.

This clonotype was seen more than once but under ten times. CDR3 nucleotide sequence: TGTGCCAGCAGCCCGACAGGGGGAGGCACTGAAGCTTTCTTT. Translating gives CASSPTGGGTEAFF. This chain joins TRBV12-3 or TRBV12-4 and TRBJ1-1, with TRBD1 identical over 9 bases. The trim removed 6 bases at V and 4 bases at J, leaving 6 bases unmatched. This CDR3 has 14 amino acids.

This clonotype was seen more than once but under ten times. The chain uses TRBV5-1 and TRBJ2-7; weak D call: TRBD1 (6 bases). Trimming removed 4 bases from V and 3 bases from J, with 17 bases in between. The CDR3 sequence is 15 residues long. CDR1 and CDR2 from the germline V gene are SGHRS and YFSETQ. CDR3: CASSASPGQLYEQYV. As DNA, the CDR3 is TGCGCCAGCAGCGCTTCCCCCGGACAGCTCTACGAGCAGTACGTC.

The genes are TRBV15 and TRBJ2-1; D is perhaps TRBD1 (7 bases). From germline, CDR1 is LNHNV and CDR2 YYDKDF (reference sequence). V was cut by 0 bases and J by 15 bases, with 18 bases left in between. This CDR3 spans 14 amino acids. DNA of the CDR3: TGTGCCACCAGCAGAGATTTACAGGGGAGGAGTCCGTTCTTC. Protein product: CATSRDLQGRSPFF.

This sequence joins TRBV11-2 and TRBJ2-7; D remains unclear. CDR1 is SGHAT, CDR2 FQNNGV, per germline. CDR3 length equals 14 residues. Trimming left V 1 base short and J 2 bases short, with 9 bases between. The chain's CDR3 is CASSLGPPPYEQYV. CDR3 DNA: TGTGCCAGCAGCTTAGGACCGCCACCCTACGAGCAGTACGTC.

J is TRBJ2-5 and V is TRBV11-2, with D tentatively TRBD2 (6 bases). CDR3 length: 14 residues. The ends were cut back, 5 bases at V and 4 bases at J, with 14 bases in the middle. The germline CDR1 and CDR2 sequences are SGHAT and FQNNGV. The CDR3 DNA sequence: TGTGCCAGCAGCCAGTTGACTAGGGGAGAGACCCAGTACTTC. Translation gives CASSQLTRGETQYF.

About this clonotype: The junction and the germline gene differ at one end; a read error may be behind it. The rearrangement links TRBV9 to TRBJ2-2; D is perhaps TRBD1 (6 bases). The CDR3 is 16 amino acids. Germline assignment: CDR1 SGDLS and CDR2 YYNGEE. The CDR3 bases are TGTGCCAGCAGCGTAACAGGGTCTTCGAACACCGGGGAGCTGCTTTTT. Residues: CASSVTGSSNTGELLF. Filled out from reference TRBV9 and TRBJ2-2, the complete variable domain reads DSGVTQTPKHLITATGQRVTLRCSPRSGDLSVYWYQQSLDQGLQFLIQYYNGEERAKGNILERFSAQQFPDLHSELNLSSLELGDSALYFCASSVTGSSNTGELLFGEGSRLTVL.

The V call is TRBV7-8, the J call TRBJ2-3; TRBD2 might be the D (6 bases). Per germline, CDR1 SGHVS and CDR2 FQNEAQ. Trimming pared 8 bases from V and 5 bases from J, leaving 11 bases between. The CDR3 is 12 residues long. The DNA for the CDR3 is TGTGCCAGCCTCCCCGGGGGAGATACGCAGTATTTT. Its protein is CASLPGGDTQYF.

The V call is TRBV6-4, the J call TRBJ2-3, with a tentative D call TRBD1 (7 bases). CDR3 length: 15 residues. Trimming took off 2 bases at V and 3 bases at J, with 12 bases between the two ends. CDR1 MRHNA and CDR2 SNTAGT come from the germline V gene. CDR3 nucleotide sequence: TGTGCCAGCAGTGACGGGGGGACAGAAACAGATACGCAGTATTTT. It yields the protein CASSDGGTETDTQYF.

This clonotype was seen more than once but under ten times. The DNA for the CDR3 is TGTGCCAGCAGCCAAGATCCGTCAGCTGGGGCCAACGTCCTGACTTTC. Protein product: CASSQDPSAGANVLTF. V and J are TRBV3-1 and TRBJ2-6; D remains unclear. Germline values: CDR1 LGHDT, CDR2 YNNKEL (reference sequence). Deletions cut 0 bases from V and 2 bases from J, with 8 bases between. The CDR3 is made up of 16 amino acids.

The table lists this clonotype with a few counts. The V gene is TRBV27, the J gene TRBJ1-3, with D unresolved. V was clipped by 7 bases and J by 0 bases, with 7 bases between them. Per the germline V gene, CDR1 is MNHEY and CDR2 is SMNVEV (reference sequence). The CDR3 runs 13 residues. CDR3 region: CASKELSGNTIYF. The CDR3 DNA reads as TGTGCCAGCAAGGAGCTCTCTGGAAACACCATATATTTT.